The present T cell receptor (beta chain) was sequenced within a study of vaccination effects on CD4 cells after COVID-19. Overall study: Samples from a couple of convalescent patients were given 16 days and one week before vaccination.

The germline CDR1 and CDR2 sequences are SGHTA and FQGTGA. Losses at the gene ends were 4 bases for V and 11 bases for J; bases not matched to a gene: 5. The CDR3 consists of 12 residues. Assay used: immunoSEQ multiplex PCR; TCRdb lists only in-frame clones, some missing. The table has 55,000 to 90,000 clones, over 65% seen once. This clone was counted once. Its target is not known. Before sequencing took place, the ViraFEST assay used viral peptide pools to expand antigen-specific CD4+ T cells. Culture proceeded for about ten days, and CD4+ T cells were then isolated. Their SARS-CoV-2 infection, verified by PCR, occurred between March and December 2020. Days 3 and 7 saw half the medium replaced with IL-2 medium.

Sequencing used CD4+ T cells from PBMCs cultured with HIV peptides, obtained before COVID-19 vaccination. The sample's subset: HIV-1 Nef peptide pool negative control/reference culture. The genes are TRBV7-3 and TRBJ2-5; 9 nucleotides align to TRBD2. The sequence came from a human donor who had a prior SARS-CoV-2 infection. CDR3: CASSSTSGTQYF. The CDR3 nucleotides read TGTGCCAGCAGCTCGACTAGCGGAACTCAGTACTTC.